What follows is one T cell receptor (beta chain) and its context. Its antigen is as yet unknown. The investigators reverse transcribed all of the isolated RNA, so they sequenced expressed TCRB transcripts. TCRdb's copy holds only in-frame clones and misses some; the assay was immunoSEQ multiplex PCR. This table holds hundreds of thousands of clones, approximately 14% found once. This sample was taken from a study of beta chain features in type 1 diabetes. Study context: Researchers looked at roughly 100,000,000 sorted cells across all samples. Study-wide points: Type 1 diabetes patients showed a moderate but significant shortening of TCRB CDR3s in all four CD4+ subsets. Sampled from patients, naive, central memory and Treg TCRB repertoires appeared more similar than those sampled from healthy donors.

There are 16 residues in the CDR3. V lost 2 bases and J lost 7; bases outside the gene matches: 8. Germline V gene lookup returns CDR1 SGDLS and CDR2 YYNGEE. The chain carries TRBV9 and TRBJ2-1; TRBD2 agrees at 11 bases. This clonotype was sampled from a man in his thirties or forties with type 1 diabetes. Sequencing was carried out using naive CD4+ T cells from blood. CDR3: CASSVPPGLAANEQFF. CDR3 in DNA: TGTGCCAGCAGCGTCCCCCCGGGACTAGCGGCGAATGAGCAGTTCTTC.